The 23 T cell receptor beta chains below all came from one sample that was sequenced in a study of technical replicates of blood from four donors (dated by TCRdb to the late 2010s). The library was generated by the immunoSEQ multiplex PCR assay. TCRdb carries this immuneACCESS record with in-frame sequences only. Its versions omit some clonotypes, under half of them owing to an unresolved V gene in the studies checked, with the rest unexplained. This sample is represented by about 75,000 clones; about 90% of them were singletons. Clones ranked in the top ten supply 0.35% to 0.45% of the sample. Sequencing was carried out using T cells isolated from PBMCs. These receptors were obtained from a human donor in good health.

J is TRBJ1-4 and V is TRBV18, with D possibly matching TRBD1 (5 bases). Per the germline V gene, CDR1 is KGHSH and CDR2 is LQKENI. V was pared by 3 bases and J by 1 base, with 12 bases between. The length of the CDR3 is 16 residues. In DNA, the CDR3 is TGTGCCAGCTCACCGGCGAATCAGGGAACTAATGAAAAACTGTTTTTT. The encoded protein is CASSPANQGTNEKLFF.

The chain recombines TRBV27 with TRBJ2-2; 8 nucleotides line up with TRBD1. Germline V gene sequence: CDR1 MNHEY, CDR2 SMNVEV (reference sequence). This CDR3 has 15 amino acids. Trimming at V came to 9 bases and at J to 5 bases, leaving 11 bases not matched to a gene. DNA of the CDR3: TGTGCCAGTTCCCAAGACAGGGGTCCTACCGGGGAGCTGTTTTTT. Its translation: CASSQDRGPTGELFF.

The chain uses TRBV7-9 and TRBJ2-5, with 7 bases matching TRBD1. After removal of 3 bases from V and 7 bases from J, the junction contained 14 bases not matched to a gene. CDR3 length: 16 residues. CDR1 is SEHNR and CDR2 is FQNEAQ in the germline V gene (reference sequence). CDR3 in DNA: TGTGCCAGCAGCTTTTTTTTGGGGGACAGCGGATCGACCCAGTACTTC. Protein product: CASSFFLGDSGSTQYF. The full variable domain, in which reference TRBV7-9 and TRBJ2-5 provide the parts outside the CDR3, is DTGVSQNPRHKITKRGQNVTFRCDPISEHNRLYWYRQTLGQGPEFLTYFQNEAQLEKSRLLSDRFSAERPKGSFSTLEIQRTEQGDSAMYLCASSFFLGDSGSTQYFGPGTRLLVL.

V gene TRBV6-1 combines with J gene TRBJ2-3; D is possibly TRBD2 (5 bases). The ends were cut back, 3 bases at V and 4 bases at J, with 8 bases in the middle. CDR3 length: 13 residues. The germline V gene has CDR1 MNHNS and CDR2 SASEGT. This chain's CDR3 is CASSDFSADTQYF. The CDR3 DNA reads TGTGCCAGCAGTGATTTTAGCGCAGATACGCAGTATTTT.

The CDR3: CASSQWRVVAQETQYF. The CDR3 nucleotides read TGCGCCAGCAGCCAATGGCGGGTAGTCGCCCAAGAGACCCAGTACTTC. The gene calls are TRBV4-1 and TRBJ2-5, with D tentatively TRBD2 (5 bases). Trimming stripped 2 bases from V and 1 base from J, with 14 bases between. In germline, CDR1 is MGHRA, CDR2 YSYEKL. This CDR3 has 16 residues.

The CDR3 DNA follows: TGCGCCAGCAGCCAAAGACTAGTAACTCCGGATACGCAGTATTTT. Its translation: CASSQRLVTPDTQYF. The V and J genes are TRBV4-1 and TRBJ2-3; tentatively, D is TRBD2 (6 bases). Trimming removed 2 bases at V and 6 bases at J, with 15 bases between. Germline CDR1 and CDR2: MGHRA and YSYEKL. The length of the CDR3 is 15 residues.

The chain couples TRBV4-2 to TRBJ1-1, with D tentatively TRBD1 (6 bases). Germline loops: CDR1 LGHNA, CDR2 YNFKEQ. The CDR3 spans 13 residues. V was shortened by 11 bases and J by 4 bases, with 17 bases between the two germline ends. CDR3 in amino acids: CAGGAGLATEAFF. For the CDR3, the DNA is TGTGCCGGGGGGGCAGGGTTGGCCACTGAAGCTTTCTTT.

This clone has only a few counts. The CDR3 DNA sequence: TGTGCCAGCACCCTAAATGAAAAACTGTTTTTT. The encoded protein is CASTLNEKLFF. J is TRBJ1-4 and V is TRBV28, with D unresolved. The V end lost 7 bases, the J end lost 5 bases, and 5 bases lay between the germline ends. The CDR3 has 11 residues. Per the germline V gene, CDR1 is MDHEN and CDR2 is SYDVKM. Full variable domain (outside the CDR3, taken from reference TRBV28 and TRBJ1-4): DVKVTQSSRYLVKRTGEKVFLECVQDMDHENMFWYRQDPGLGLRLIYFSYDVKMKEKGDIPEGYSVSREKKERFSLILESASTNQTSMYLCASTLNEKLFFGSGTQLSVL.

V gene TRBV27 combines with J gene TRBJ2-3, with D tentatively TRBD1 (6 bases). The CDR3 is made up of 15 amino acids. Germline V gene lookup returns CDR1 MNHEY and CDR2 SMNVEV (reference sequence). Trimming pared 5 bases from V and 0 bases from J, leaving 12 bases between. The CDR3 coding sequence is TGTGCCAGCAGTCCAGGGGTCAGTAGCACAGATACGCAGTATTTT. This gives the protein CASSPGVSSTDTQYF.

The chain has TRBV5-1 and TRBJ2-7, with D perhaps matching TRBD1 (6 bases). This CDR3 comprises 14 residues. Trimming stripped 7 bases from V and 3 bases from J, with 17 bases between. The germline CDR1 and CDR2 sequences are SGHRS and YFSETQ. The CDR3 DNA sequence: TGCGCCAGCTGCCACGGGACAAGGTACTACGAGCAGTACTTC. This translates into CASCHGTRYYEQYF. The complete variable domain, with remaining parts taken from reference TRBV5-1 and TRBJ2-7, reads KAGVTQTPRYLIKTRGQQVTLSCSPISGHRSVSWYQQTPGQGLQFLFEYFSETQRNKGNFPGRFSGRQFSNSRSEMNVSTLELGDSALYLCASCHGTRYYEQYFGPGTRLTVT.

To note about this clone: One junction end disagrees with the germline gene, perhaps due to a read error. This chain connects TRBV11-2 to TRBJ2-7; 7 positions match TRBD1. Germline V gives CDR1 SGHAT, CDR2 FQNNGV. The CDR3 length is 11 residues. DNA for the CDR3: TGTGCCAGCAGCTCCGGCCGGGACAGACGTTTC. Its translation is CASSSGRDRRF.

The CDR3 reads CASSFSSTGNTQYF. Here the CDR3 DNA reads TGTGCCAGCAGTTTTTCGAGTACGGGGAATACGCAGTATTTT. This chain connects TRBV28 to TRBJ2-3, with D possibly matching TRBD2 (5 bases). V dropped 3 bases and J dropped 7 bases, with 14 bases sitting between them. This CDR3 has 14 amino acids. Germline CDR1 reads MDHEN; CDR2 reads SYDVKM.

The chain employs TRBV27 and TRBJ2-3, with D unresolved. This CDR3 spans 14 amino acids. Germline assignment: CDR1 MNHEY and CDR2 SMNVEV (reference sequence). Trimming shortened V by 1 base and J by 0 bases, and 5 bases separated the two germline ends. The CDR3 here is CASSLWASTDTQYF. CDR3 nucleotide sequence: TGTGCCAGCAGTTTATGGGCTAGCACAGATACGCAGTATTTT.

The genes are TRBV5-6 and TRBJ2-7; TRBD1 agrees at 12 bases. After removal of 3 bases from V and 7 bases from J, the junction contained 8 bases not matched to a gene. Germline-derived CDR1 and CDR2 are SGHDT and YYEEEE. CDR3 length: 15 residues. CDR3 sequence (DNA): TGTGCCAGCAGCTGGGGACAGGGGGCTTCAGGGGAGCAGTACTTC. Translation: CASSWGQGASGEQYF.

The CDR3 reads CASSFQIGSYNEQFF. The CDR3 DNA reads as TGCGCCAGCAGCTTCCAGATTGGCTCCTACAATGAGCAGTTCTTC. V usage is TRBV5-1 and J usage is TRBJ2-1, with D unresolved. CDR3 size: 15 residues. V shed 2 bases and J shed 0 bases, with 9 bases lying between them. Germline CDR1 is SGHRS and CDR2 is YFSETQ. The complete variable domain, with remaining parts taken from reference TRBV5-1 and TRBJ2-1, reads KAGVTQTPRYLIKTRGQQVTLSCSPISGHRSVSWYQQTPGQGLQFLFEYFSETQRNKGNFPGRFSGRQFSNSRSEMNVSTLELGDSALYLCASSFQIGSYNEQFFGPGTRLTVL.

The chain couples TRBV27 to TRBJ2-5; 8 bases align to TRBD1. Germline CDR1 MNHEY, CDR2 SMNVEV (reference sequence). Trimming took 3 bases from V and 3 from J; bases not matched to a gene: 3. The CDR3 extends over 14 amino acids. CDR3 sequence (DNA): TGTGCCAGCAGTTTCATGACAGGGGAAGAGACCCAGTACTTC. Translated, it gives CASSFMTGEETQYF.

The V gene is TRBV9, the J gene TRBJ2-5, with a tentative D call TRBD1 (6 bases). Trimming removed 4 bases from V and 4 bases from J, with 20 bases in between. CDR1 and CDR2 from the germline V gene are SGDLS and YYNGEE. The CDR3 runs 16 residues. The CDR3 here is CASSPLLIQGLETQYF. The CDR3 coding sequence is TGTGCCAGCAGCCCGCTCTTAATACAGGGCTTAGAGACCCAGTACTTC.

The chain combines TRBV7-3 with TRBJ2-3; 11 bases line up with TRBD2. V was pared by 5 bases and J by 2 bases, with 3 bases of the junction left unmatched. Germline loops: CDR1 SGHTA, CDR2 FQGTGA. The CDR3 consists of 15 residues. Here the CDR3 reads CASSGGLAVTDTQYF. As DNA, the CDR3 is TGTGCCAGCAGCGGGGGACTAGCGGTCACAGATACGCAGTATTTT.

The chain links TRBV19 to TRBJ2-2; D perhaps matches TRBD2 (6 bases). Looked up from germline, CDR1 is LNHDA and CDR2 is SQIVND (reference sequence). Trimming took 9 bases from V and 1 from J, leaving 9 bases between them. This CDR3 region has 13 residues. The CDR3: CARRDGNTGELFF. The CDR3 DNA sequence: TGTGCCAGGCGGGACGGGAACACCGGGGAGCTGTTTTTT.

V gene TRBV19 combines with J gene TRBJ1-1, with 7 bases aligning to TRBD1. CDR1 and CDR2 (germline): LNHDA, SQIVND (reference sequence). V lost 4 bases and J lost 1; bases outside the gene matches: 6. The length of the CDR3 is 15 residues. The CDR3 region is CASSTSGQKNTEAFF. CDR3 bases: TGTGCCAGTAGTACTTCGGGACAGAAGAACACTGAAGCTTTCTTT.

The CDR3 DNA follows: TGCAGCGGTGCGACAGGGTCCGATGAAGCTTTCTTT. It specifies CSGATGSDEAFF. The rearrangement joins TRBV29-1 to TRBJ1-1; 7 bases are shared with TRBD1. CDR1 SQVTM and CDR2 ANQGSEA come from the germline V gene. The length of the CDR3 is 12 residues. V gave up 7 bases and J gave up 7 bases; unmatched junction bases: 9.

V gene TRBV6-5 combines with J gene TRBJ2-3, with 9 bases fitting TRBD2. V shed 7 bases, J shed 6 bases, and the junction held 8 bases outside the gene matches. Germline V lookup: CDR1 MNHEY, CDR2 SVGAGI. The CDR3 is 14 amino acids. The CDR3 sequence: CASTLSGSRDTQYF. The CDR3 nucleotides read TGTGCCAGCACCCTTAGCGGGAGTCGTGATACGCAGTATTTT.

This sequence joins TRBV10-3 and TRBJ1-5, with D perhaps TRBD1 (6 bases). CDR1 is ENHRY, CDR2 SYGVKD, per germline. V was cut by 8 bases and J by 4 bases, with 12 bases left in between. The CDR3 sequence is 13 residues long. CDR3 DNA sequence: TGTGCCATCCGGGGGGGGCCTAATCAGCCCCAGCATTTT. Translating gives CAIRGGPNQPQHF.